These 18 T cell receptor beta chains were sequenced from one sample in a study of T cells in Graves' hyperthyroidism and ophthalmopathy. The investigators amplified TCR beta CDR3 regions from RNA transcripts. Carried out on the TCR CDR3, a first-round RT-PCR used the HTBI primer set. TCRdb reanalysed the multiplex PCR reads using MiXCR and keeps one entry per CDR3 protein. The table records about 350,000 distinct CDR3 sequences, around 13% of them present only once. Sequencing was done on a sample of blood. The receptors derive from a woman in her twenties or thirties with Graves' hyperthyroidism.

The V gene is TRBV2, the J gene TRBJ2-1; TRBD2 aligns across 10 bases. This CDR3 is built from 15 residues. V shed 4 bases, J shed 3 bases, and the junction held 3 bases outside the gene matches. Germline assignment: CDR1 SNHLY and CDR2 FYNNEI. CDR3 sequence (DNA): TGTGCCAGCAGTGTTAGCGGGAGGAGCTACAATGAGCAGTTCTTC. It yields the protein CASSVSGRSYNEQFF.

This clonotype appeared a few times. The rearrangement uses TRBV15 and TRBJ2-1, with TRBD2 identical over 7 bases. Trimming cost V 4 bases and J 6 bases; bases outside gene matches: 15. Germline V gives CDR1 LNHNV, CDR2 YYDKDF (reference sequence). The CDR3 is 17 residues long. CDR3 region: CATSISRLATSLNEQFF. CDR3 coding DNA: TGTGCCACCAGCATTTCACGACTAGCCACCTCCCTCAATGAGCAGTTCTTC.

This clonotype was counted ten times or more. The V call is TRBV5-5, the J call TRBJ2-7, with D uncertain. The germline V gene has CDR1 SGHKS and CDR2 YYEKEE (reference sequence). This CDR3 contains 12 residues. Trimming shortened V by 4 bases and J by 3 bases, and 8 bases separated the two germline ends. For the CDR3, the DNA is TGTGCCAGCAGCCTGGACCACTACGAGCAGTACTTC. This sequence encodes CASSLDHYEQYF.

This clonotype was detected ten times or more. The CDR3 coding sequence is TGTGCCAGCAGCATGGACAGGAGCTATGGCTACACCTTC. It is translated as CASSMDRSYGYTF. The rearrangement links TRBV6-2 or TRBV6-3 to TRBJ1-2, with TRBD1 matching 7 bases. The CDR3 extends over 13 amino acids. CDR1 is MNHEY, CDR2 SVGEGT, per germline. V shed 6 bases and J 4 bases; nucleotides not matched to a gene: 5.

The sample holds many counts of this clonotype. V and J are TRBV12-3 or TRBV12-4 and TRBJ2-7, with D uncertain. With 5 bases removed from V and 2 bases from J, the gap between germline ends came to 16 bases. CDR3 length: 15 residues. The CDR3 loop reads CASSPSLAITYEQYF. The CDR3 DNA reads as TGTGCCAGCAGTCCCTCACTGGCAATAACCTACGAGCAGTACTTC.

In its sample, this clonotype was seen many times. V and J are TRBV28 and TRBJ2-6, with TRBD1 identical over 7 bases. Germline V gene sequence: CDR1 MDHEN, CDR2 SYDVKM. V was pared by 6 bases and J by 0 bases, with 5 bases of the junction left unmatched. This CDR3 has 16 residues. The CDR3 sequence is CASSRDSYSGANVLTF. CDR3 nucleotides: TGTGCCAGCAGCCGGGACAGTTACTCTGGGGCCAACGTCCTGACTTTC.

This clonotype was detected many times. The V call is TRBV28, the J call TRBJ1-4; 7 nucleotides match TRBD1. CDR1 and CDR2 (germline): MDHEN, SYDVKM. J gave up 7 bases and V 3 bases, and 5 bases lay outside the gene matches. The CDR3 consists of 14 residues. The CDR3: CASSLEGQFEKLFF. CDR3 coding DNA: TGTGCCAGCAGTTTGGAGGGACAGTTTGAAAAACTGTTTTTT.

The genes are TRBV27 and TRBJ2-5; 9 bases map to TRBD2. The CDR3 is made up of 16 amino acids. The junction had 9 bases not matched to a gene; V was cut back by 0 bases and J by 7 bases. The germline V gene encodes CDR1 MNHEY and CDR2 SMNVEV (reference sequence). DNA of the CDR3: TGTGCCAGCAGTTTATCTCCAGCGGGAGGATGGGGGACCCAGTACTTC. Amino acids: CASSLSPAGGWGTQYF.

The genes are TRBV18 and TRBJ2-1; D remains ambiguous. This CDR3 has 15 residues. V was pared by 3 bases and J by 6 bases, with 15 bases between. CDR1 KGHSH and CDR2 LQKENI come from the germline V gene. The CDR3 here is CASSPPTLTRNEQFF. Here the CDR3 DNA reads TGTGCCAGCTCACCGCCGACTCTCACTCGCAATGAGCAGTTCTTC.

This clonotype was seen at least ten times. This chain uses TRBV29-1 with TRBJ2-5, with a tentative D call TRBD1 (6 bases). Germline values: CDR1 SQVTM, CDR2 ANQGSEA. Trimming cost V 3 bases and J 5 bases, with 10 bases left between them. The length of the CDR3 is 12 residues. The CDR3 spells CSVDRGWETQYF. The CDR3 DNA follows: TGCAGCGTTGACAGGGGCTGGGAGACCCAGTACTTC. The full variable domain, its missing parts supplied by reference TRBV29-1 and TRBJ2-5, is SAVISQKPSRDICQRGTSLTIQCQVDSQVTMMFWYRQQPGQSLTLIATANQGSEATYESGFVIDKFPISRPNLTFSTLTVSNMSPEDSSIYLCSVDRGWETQYFGPGTRLLVL.

This clonotype occurred many times. The CDR3 loop is CASSLPGLAGELYEQYF. In DNA form, the CDR3 reads TGTGCCAGCAGTCTGCCGGGACTAGCGGGAGAGCTCTACGAGCAGTACTTC. The chain employs TRBV28 and TRBJ2-7; 14 bases fit TRBD2. CDR3 length equals 17 residues. From germline, CDR1 is MDHEN and CDR2 SYDVKM. V shed 5 bases, J shed 3 bases, and the junction held 9 bases outside the gene matches.

This clonotype was seen a single time. J is TRBJ2-7 and V is TRBV6-4; 7 nucleotides agree with TRBD1. V gave up 2 bases and J gave up 2 bases; unmatched junction bases: 15. The germline V gene encodes CDR1 MRHNA and CDR2 SNTAGT. This CDR3 region has 18 residues. The CDR3 region has the DNA TGTGCCAGCAGTGACCGCAGAAAGATCCGACAGGGAGCCTACGAGCAGTACTTC. Its translation: CASSDRRKIRQGAYEQYF.

The chain carries TRBV20-1 and TRBJ1-1; tentative D call: TRBD1 (6 bases). V lost 6 bases and J 6 bases, leaving 17 bases between the germline ends. The CDR3 length is 13 residues. Germline values: CDR1 DFQATT, CDR2 SNEGSKA (reference sequence). Here the CDR3 DNA reads TGCAGTGCCCAACAGGGAGGGATCCCTGAAGCTTTCTTT. Encoded protein: CSAQQGGIPEAFF.

This clonotype was detected ten times or more. V is TRBV24-1 and J is TRBJ2-7; 11 bases align to TRBD2. Germline assignment: CDR1 KGHDR and CDR2 SFDVKD. The CDR3 is made up of 16 amino acids. V lost 2 bases, J lost 5 bases, and 7 bases stayed unmatched. This CDR3 reads CATSDSTSGSVHEQYF. The CDR3 nucleotides are TGTGCCACCAGTGATTCAACTAGCGGGAGTGTCCACGAGCAGTACTTC.

About this clonotype itself: At one of its ends the junction is not consistent with the germline gene, which may arise from a read error. The chain is built from TRBV9 and TRBJ2-2; TRBD1 agrees at 8 bases. The length of the CDR3 is 14 residues. Germline V gives CDR1 SGDLS, CDR2 YYNGEE. The CDR3 DNA reads TGTGCCAGCAGCCCGACAGGGGCGACCGGGGGGCTGTTTTTT. Protein: CASSPTGATGGLFF.

This clonotype was counted many times. The chain uses TRBV11-2 and TRBJ2-7; tentatively, D is TRBD2 (6 bases). Germline V gene lookup returns CDR1 SGHAT and CDR2 FQNNGV. V was pared by 5 bases and J by 1 base, with 15 bases between. The CDR3 sequence is 15 residues long. The CDR3 reads CASSDMTSGSYEQYF. CDR3 nucleotide sequence: TGTGCCAGCAGCGATATGACTAGTGGGTCCTACGAGCAGTACTTC.

Only a few counts were recorded for this clonotype. J is TRBJ1-5 and V is TRBV6-5; D gene ambiguous. The germline V and J ends were trimmed by 0 bases and 3 bases, with 9 bases remaining between them. The germline V gene encodes CDR1 MNHEY and CDR2 SVGAGI. CDR3 size: 15 residues. CDR3: CASSYSTGDNQPQHF. As DNA, the CDR3 is TGTGCCAGCAGTTACTCAACCGGGGACAATCAGCCCCAGCATTTT.

Of note for this clonotype: A read error is possible here, since a much larger clone lies one base away. The CDR3, as DNA: TGTGCCAGCAGCTTATTACAGCTGAACGCCGGGGAGCTGTTTTTT. Its translation: CASSLLQLNAGELFF. The rearrangement uses TRBV7-9 and TRBJ2-2, with unresolved D. CDR1 is SEHNR and CDR2 is FQNEAQ in the germline V gene (reference sequence). CDR3 length: 15 residues.